The 3 T cell receptor beta chains below were found in one sample sequenced in a study of lymphopenia after photon versus proton radiotherapy. TCRdb's copy holds only in-frame clones and misses some; the assay was immunoSEQ multiplex PCR. The sample has approximately 31,000 clones, over 75% seen once. Material: peripheral blood, obtained from a patient treated with proton-based radiotherapy. The receptors shown here come from a woman in her 70s with pancreatic cancer.

The chain links TRBV27 to TRBJ1-2; no reliable D call. Germline lookup yields CDR1 MNHEY and CDR2 SMNVEV (reference sequence). This CDR3 comprises 13 residues. V gave up 1 base and J gave up 3 bases, with 6 bases separating them. CDR3 in amino acids: CASSLYNYYGYTF. The CDR3 DNA reads as TGTGCCAGCAGTTTATACAACTACTATGGCTACACCTTC.

This sequence joins TRBV28 and TRBJ2-1; D is perhaps TRBD1 (5 bases). The CDR3 has 14 residues. The germline CDR1 and CDR2 sequences are MDHEN and SYDVKM. Deletions cut 4 bases from V and 3 bases from J, with 10 bases between. The chain's CDR3 is CASSYPDSYNEQFF. The CDR3 region has the DNA TGTGCCAGCAGTTACCCTGACAGCTACAATGAGCAGTTCTTC.

This clone was picked up a small number of times. This chain connects TRBV7-3 to TRBJ1-6, with D perhaps TRBD1 (6 bases). Germline-derived CDR1 and CDR2 are SGHTA and FQGTGA. This CDR3 region has 15 residues. Trimming removed 5 bases at V and 5 bases at J, with 13 bases between. CDR3 in DNA: TGTGCCAGCAGCCCTTCCGGGACAAATAATTCACCCCTCCACTTT. Translated: CASSPSGTNNSPLHF.